These 17 T cell receptor beta chains were all obtained from the same sample, sequenced in a study of T cells after posttransplantation cyclophosphamide (dated by TCRdb to the mid-2010s). Read against the paper, the sample's treatment or condition label means: high-dose cyclophosphamide on days +3 and +4 as single-agent GVHD prophylaxis. Busulfan and fludarabine conditioning, a related or unrelated marrow graft, and cyclophosphamide on days +3 and +4 were given to PTCy patients. To prepare the library, the immunoSEQ multiplex PCR assay was applied. In its TCRdb copy, this immuneACCESS table keeps in-frame sequences only and misses some clones. Where compared with another copy, unresolved V genes explain less than half of these, and the others have no known cause. Here the sample has about 43,000 clones; less than 95% occur a single time. The ten largest clones capture about 2.5% of the sample. The sequenced sample was PBMCs, obtained about 64 days after allogeneic stem cell transplant with posttransplant cyclophosphamide. These receptors all stem from a male patient aged 55-69 years who received an allogeneic stem cell transplant from a related donor and was CMV-positive. Some T cells present after a transplant may be cells of the graft donor.

The sample holds one count of this clone. V usage is TRBV14 and J usage is TRBJ2-3, with 7 bases that match TRBD1. This CDR3 has 15 residues. V shed 2 bases, J shed 0 bases, and the junction held 2 bases outside the gene matches. Germline V gene lookup returns CDR1 SGHDN and CDR2 FVKESK. CDR3 bases: TGTGCCAGCAGCCAACAGGGGGTGAGCACAGATACGCAGTATTTT. Its translation is CASSQQGVSTDTQYF.

This sequence joins TRBV5-4 and TRBJ2-7; D is unclear. The CDR3 has 11 amino acids. CDR1 SGHNT and CDR2 YYREEE come from the germline V gene (reference sequence). The V gene lost 1 base and the J gene lost 6 bases, with 5 bases spanning the gap. The CDR3 sequence is CASSLYGEQYF. CDR3 DNA sequence: TGTGCCAGCAGCTTGTACGGCGAGCAGTACTTC. The full variable domain, with the rest looked up from reference TRBV5-4 and TRBJ2-7, is ETGVTQSPTHLIKTRGQQVTLRCSSQSGHNTVSWYQQALGQGPQFIFQYYREEENGRGNFPPRFSGLQFPNYSSELNVNALELDDSALYLCASSLYGEQYFGPGTRLTVT.

The chain combines TRBV2 with TRBJ1-3, with D tentatively TRBD1 (6 bases). CDR1 is SNHLY, CDR2 FYNNEI, per germline. This CDR3 spans 14 amino acids. V was clipped by 5 bases and J by 4 bases, with 12 bases between them. CDR3 bases: TGTGCCAGCAGTCTAGGGACATGGGGAAACACCATATATTTT. It codes for CASSLGTWGNTIYF. Complete variable domain (other parts from reference TRBV2 and TRBJ1-3): EPEVTQTPSHQVTQMGQEVILRCVPISNHLYFYWYRQILGQKVEFLVSFYNNEISEKSEIFDDQFSVERPDGSNFTLKIRSTKLEDSAMYFCASSLGTWGNTIYFGEGSWLTVV.

The gene calls are TRBV28 and TRBJ1-5, with D possibly TRBD1 on 6 matching bases. Germline-derived CDR1 and CDR2 are MDHEN and SYDVKM. This CDR3 contains 16 residues. Trimming stripped 3 bases from V and 3 bases from J, with 15 bases between. CDR3 in DNA: TGTGCCAGCAGTTTGTCAGGGGCTTTACCCAATCAGCCCCAGCATTTT. Its translation is CASSLSGALPNQPQHF.

This clone occurred once. The chain combines TRBV11-2 with TRBJ1-2; D possibly corresponds to TRBD1 (6 bases). The CDR3 totals 15 residues. CDR1 SGHAT and CDR2 FQNNGV come from the germline V gene. V lost 2 bases and J lost 4, with 14 bases in between. CDR3 protein: CASSLSRDTLYGYTF. The CDR3 region has the DNA TGTGCCAGCAGCTTATCTCGGGACACCCTCTATGGCTACACCTTC. The whole variable domain, filled in from reference TRBV11-2 and TRBJ1-2, reads EAGVAQSPRYKIIEKRQSVAFWCNPISGHATLYWYQQILGQGPKLLIQFQNNGVVDDSQLPKDRFSAERLKGVDSTLKIQPAKLEDSAVYLCASSLSRDTLYGYTFGSGTRLTVV.

The chain has TRBV12-5 and TRBJ2-2; no clear D. Trimming took off 1 base at V and 4 bases at J, with 10 bases between the two ends. This CDR3 contains 15 residues. Germline lookup yields CDR1 LGHNT and CDR2 FRNRAP. In DNA form, the CDR3 reads TGTGCTAGTGGTTTGGATCGGAGACTCACCGGGGAGCTGTTTTTT. Protein: CASGLDRRLTGELFF.

The count of this clone is one. The rearrangement joins TRBV6-1 to TRBJ1-6; 8 bases are a match to TRBD1. V shed 4 bases and J 4 bases; nucleotides not matched to a gene: 9. The length of the CDR3 is 17 residues. The germline CDR1 and CDR2 sequences are MNHNS and SASEGT. For the CDR3, the DNA is TGTGCCAGCAGTGGAATCGAGACAGGGGATTATAATTCACCCCTCCACTTT. It encodes CASSGIETGDYNSPLHF.

This chain connects TRBV5-4 to TRBJ2-2; 11 bases are shared with TRBD2. J was trimmed by 4 bases and V by 2 bases; bases with no gene match: 4. The CDR3 has 16 amino acids. Germline loops: CDR1 SGHNT, CDR2 YYREEE (reference sequence). The DNA for the CDR3 is TGTGCCAGCAGCTTTAGCGGGGGGGCGGTCACCGGGGAGCTGTTTTTT. Protein product: CASSFSGGAVTGELFF.

This rearrangement joins TRBV2 to TRBJ2-5; 15 nucleotides match TRBD2. After removal of 5 bases from V and 3 bases from J, the junction contained 7 bases not matched to a gene. The CDR3 runs to 17 residues. CDR1 and CDR2 (germline): SNHLY, FYNNEI. CDR3 in amino acids: CASSTPGLAGGKETQYF. The CDR3 DNA is TGTGCCAGCAGTACCCCGGGACTAGCGGGGGGTAAAGAGACCCAGTACTTC.

V is TRBV4-1 and J is TRBJ1-2, with a weak D call TRBD1 (6 bases). The V gene lost 0 bases and the J gene lost 8 bases, with 19 bases spanning the gap. The CDR3 runs to 16 residues. Germline assignment: CDR1 MGHRA and CDR2 YSYEKL. The CDR3 DNA sequence: TGCGCCAGCAGCCAAGAGGCGTTCCAGGGGCGACGAGGCTACACCTTC. Translated: CASSQEAFQGRRGYTF.

A few counts support this clone. The CDR3 region has the DNA TGTGCCAGCAGTTATAACGAGCAGTACTTC. Its protein is CASSYNEQYF. The chain couples TRBV28 to TRBJ2-7; D gene ambiguous. The CDR3 runs 10 residues. Germline assignment: CDR1 MDHEN and CDR2 SYDVKM. The ends were cut back, 4 bases at V and 5 bases at J, with 3 bases in the middle.

The gene calls are TRBV7-2 and TRBJ1-2, with D hard to call. V dropped 2 bases and J dropped 4 bases, with 5 bases sitting between them. The germline V gene encodes CDR1 SGHTA and CDR2 FQGNSA. There are 12 residues in the CDR3. The CDR3: CASSLRLYGYTF. The CDR3 nucleotides are TGTGCCAGCAGCTTAAGACTCTATGGCTACACCTTC.

The chain has TRBV5-4 and TRBJ1-2, with D maybe TRBD1 (5 bases). The V gene's germline CDR1 is SGHNT and CDR2 YYREEE (reference sequence). Trimming removed 0 bases at V and 5 bases at J, with 8 bases between. This CDR3 has 13 residues. The CDR3 DNA reads TGTGCCAGCAGCTTGGACAGGAGATATGGCTACACCTTC. Its protein is CASSLDRRYGYTF.

This clone appeared once. This chain links TRBV7-9 with TRBJ1-1, with TRBD1 identical over 7 bases. The CDR3 covers 19 residues. J gave up 1 base and V 3 bases, and 17 bases lay outside the gene matches. CDR1 is SEHNR, CDR2 FQNEAQ, per germline (reference sequence). CDR3 amino acids: CASSFNSEPYRDRNTEAFF. The DNA for the CDR3 is TGTGCCAGCAGCTTTAATTCCGAACCTTACCGGGACAGGAACACTGAAGCTTTCTTT.

The chain recombines TRBV7-6 with TRBJ1-2, with 9 positions matching TRBD1. The V segment lost 5 bases and the J segment 7 bases; nucleotides outside the gene matches: 8. Per germline, CDR1 SGHVS and CDR2 FNYEAQ. The CDR3 sequence is 14 residues long. In DNA form, the CDR3 reads TGTGCCAGCAGCAGCCTCGGACAGGGGTTTGGCTACACCTTC. Its protein product is CASSSLGQGFGYTF.

V is TRBV15 and J is TRBJ1-1; D ambiguous. Germline CDR1 and CDR2: LNHNV and YYDKDF (reference sequence). Trimming pared 4 bases from V and 3 bases from J, leaving 12 bases between. CDR3 length: 14 amino acids. The CDR3 loop is CATSTYTVDTEAFF. The DNA of the CDR3 is TGTGCCACCAGCACTTACACAGTAGACACTGAAGCTTTCTTT. Complete variable domain (other parts from reference TRBV15 and TRBJ1-1): DAMVIQNPRYQVTQFGKPVTLSCSQTLNHNVMYWYQQKSSQAPKLLFHYYDKDFNNEADTPDNFQSRRPNTSFCFLDIRSPGLGDTAMYLCATSTYTVDTEAFFGQGTRLTVV.

A note on this clone: This CDR3 fails to terminate in the conserved phenylalanine or tryptophan, so it likely reflects a read error. This sequence joins TRBV6-5 and TRBJ2-7; maybe TRBD1 (6 bases). Trimming stripped 0 bases from V and 3 bases from J, with 12 bases between. Germline V CDR1 and CDR2: MNHEY, SVGAGI. The CDR3 runs 15 residues. This CDR3 reads CASSYSAGGNYEQYL. The DNA for the CDR3 is TGTGCCAGCAGTTACTCGGCTGGGGGCAACTACGAGCAGTACCTC.